The clone carrying this T cell receptor beta chain was seen at least ten times. J was trimmed by 0 bases and V by 4 bases; bases with no gene match: 14. Germline assignment: CDR1 LGHNA and CDR2 YNFKEQ. The CDR3 has 20 residues. The source material, RNA transcripts, was used to amplify TCR beta CDR3 regions. Researchers ran a first-round RT-PCR on the TCR CDR3 using the HTBI primer set. TCRdb redid the calling of the multiplex PCR reads with MiXCR, one entry per CDR3 protein. The repertoire holds approximately 250,000 distinct CDR3 sequences, with over 20% as singletons. This sample was taken from a study of T cells in Graves' hyperthyroidism and ophthalmopathy. Patients showing uncontrolled infection, other autoimmune disease, pregnancy or lactation were ineligible. From approximately 9.1 ml of fresh peripheral blood, PBMCs were isolated.

The rearrangement uses TRBV4-2 and TRBJ2-5; TRBD2 matches at 13 bases. Sample: blood. The TCR was taken from a woman in her forties with Graves' ophthalmopathy. The CDR3 nucleotides read TGTGCCAGCAGCCCACCTTCGTCGGGACTAGCGGGAATGTACCAAGAGACCCAGTACTTC. This codes for CASSPPSSGLAGMYQETQYF.